This T cell receptor (beta chain) is drawn from a study of metastatic and nonmetastatic thyroid tumors. Patients were all untreated before their thyroid surgery. This CDR3 comprises 13 residues. The germline V gene has CDR1 LNHDA and CDR2 SQIVND (reference sequence). Trimming stripped 3 bases from V and 1 base from J, with 6 bases between. This clone was recorded many times. Its specificity is not known. In the authors' methods: Clinicopathological groups supplied CDR3 differences that were used to build a distant-metastasis classifier for papillary thyroid cancer. With MiXCR, TCRdb called clones anew from the PCR reads. These V and J calls derive from TCRdb rather than the authors' analysis. The table records about 21,000 clones, roughly 12% of them present only once. Study-wide points: In both blood and tumor samples, TCR beta diversity was reported significantly higher for malignant than benign nodules.

The sample consisted of blood. The receptor was derived from a female donor with papillary thyroid cancer or a benign thyroid nodule (not recorded which). Some clones in this sample may be carry-over from other donors' samples. The V call is TRBV19, the J call TRBJ1-1; no firm D call. CDR3 DNA sequence: TGTGCCAGTAGTATCCCCGGGAACACTGAAGCTTTCTTT. Amino acid sequence: CASSIPGNTEAFF.